This TCR beta chain was sequenced for a study of blood T cells in healthy people across ages. Those donating, healthy Caucasian individuals from Russia, were aged roughly 6 to 90. Comment on this clonotype: Its antigen is not identified.

This CDR3 comprises 13 residues. Germline V gene sequence: CDR1 SGHTA, CDR2 FQGNSA. Trimming took off 6 bases at V and 0 bases at J, with 6 bases between the two ends. Next came a second PCR, run for about 7 to 12 cycles, which used a sample-barcoded 5' primer along with a J-beta primer mix. Researchers report that a template-switch adaptor with 12 random nucleotides tagged each cDNA molecule. Sequencing yielded, for each sample, at least 3 million paired-end reads carrying CDR3. TCRdb redid the calling of the 5' RACE reads with MiXCR, one entry per CDR3 protein. Of over 950,000 distinct CDR3 sequences listed, roughly 51% are singletons. Whole-study results and caveats: Strong correlation linked observed beta diversity and percent naive T cells.

The source material was blood. This sequence joins TRBV7-2 and TRBJ1-5; no firm D call. This sequence was found in a woman aged 55-69 years in good health. The CDR3 spells CASSAYSNQPQHF. The CDR3 DNA follows: TGTGCCAGCAGTGCTTATAGCAATCAGCCCCAGCATTTT. Using reference TRBV7-2 and TRBJ1-5 for the parts outside the CDR3, the full variable domain is GAGVSQSPSNKVTEKGKDVELRCDPISGHTALYWYRQSLGQGLEFLIYFQGNSAPDKSGLPSDRFSAERTGGSVSTLTIQRTQQEDSAVYLCASSAYSNQPQHFGDGTRLSIL.